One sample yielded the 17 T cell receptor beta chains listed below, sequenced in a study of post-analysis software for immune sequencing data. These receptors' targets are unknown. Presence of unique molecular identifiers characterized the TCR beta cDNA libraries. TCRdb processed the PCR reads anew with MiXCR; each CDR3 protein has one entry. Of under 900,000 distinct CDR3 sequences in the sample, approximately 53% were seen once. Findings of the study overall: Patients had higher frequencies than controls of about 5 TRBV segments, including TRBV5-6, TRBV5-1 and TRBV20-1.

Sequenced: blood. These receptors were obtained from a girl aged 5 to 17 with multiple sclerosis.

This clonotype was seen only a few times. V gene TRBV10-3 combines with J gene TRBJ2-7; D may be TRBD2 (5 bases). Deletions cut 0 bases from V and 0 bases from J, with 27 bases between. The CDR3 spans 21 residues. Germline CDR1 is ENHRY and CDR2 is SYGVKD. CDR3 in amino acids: CAISESRDVVRAPSLSYEQYF. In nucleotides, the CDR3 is TGTGCCATCAGTGAGTCTCGGGATGTAGTACGGGCCCCTTCACTCTCCTACGAGCAGTACTTC.

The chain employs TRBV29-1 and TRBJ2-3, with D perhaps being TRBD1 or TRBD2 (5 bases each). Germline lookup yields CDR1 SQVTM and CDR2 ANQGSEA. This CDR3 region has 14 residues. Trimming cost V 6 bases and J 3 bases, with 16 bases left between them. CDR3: CSVPFGGGTDTQYF. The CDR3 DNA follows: TGCAGCGTCCCCTTTGGTGGGGGAACAGATACGCAGTATTTT.

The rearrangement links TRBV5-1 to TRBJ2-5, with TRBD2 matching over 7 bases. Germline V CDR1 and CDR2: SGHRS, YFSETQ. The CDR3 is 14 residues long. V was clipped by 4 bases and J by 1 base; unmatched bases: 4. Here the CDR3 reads CASSPTSVQETQYF. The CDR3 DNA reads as TGCGCCAGCAGCCCCACTAGCGTCCAAGAGACCCAGTACTTC.

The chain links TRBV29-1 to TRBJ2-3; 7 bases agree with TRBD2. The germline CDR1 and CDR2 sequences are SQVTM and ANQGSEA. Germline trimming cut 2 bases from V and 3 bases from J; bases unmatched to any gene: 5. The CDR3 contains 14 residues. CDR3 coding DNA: TGCAGCGTTGAAAGCCAGCGGGGAACAGATACGCAGTATTTT. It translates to CSVESQRGTDTQYF.

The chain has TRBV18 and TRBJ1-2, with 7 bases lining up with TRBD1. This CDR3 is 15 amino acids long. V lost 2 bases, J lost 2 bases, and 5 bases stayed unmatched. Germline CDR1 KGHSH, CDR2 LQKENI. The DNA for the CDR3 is TGTGCCAGCTCACCAATTCCGGGACAGAACTATGGCTACACCTTC. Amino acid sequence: CASSPIPGQNYGYTF.

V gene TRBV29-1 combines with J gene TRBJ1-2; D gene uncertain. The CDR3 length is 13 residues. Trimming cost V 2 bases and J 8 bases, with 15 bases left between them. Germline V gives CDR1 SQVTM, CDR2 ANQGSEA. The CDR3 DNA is TGCAGCGTTGAAATTATGGACCCGCGCGGCTACACCTTC. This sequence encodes CSVEIMDPRGYTF.

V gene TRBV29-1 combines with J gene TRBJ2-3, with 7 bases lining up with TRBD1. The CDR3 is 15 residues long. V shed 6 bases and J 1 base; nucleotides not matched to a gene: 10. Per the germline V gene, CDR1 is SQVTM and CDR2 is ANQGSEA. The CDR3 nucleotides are TGCAGCGTCGAACCGACAGGGATAGGCACAGATACGCAGTATTTT. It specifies CSVEPTGIGTDTQYF.

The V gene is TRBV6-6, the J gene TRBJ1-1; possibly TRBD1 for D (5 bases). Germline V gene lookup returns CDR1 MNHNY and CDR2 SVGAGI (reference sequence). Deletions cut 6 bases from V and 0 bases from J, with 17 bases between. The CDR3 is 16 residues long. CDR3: CASRPTKSGMNTEAFF. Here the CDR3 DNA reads TGTGCCAGCAGACCGACAAAGTCAGGGATGAACACTGAAGCTTTCTTT.

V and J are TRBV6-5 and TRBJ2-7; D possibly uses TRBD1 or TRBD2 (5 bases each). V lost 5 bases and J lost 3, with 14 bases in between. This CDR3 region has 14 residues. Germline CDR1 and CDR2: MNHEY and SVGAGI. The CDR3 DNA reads TGTGCCAGCAGTCAGCCGGGACGGGGCTACGAGCAGTACTTC. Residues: CASSQPGRGYEQYF.

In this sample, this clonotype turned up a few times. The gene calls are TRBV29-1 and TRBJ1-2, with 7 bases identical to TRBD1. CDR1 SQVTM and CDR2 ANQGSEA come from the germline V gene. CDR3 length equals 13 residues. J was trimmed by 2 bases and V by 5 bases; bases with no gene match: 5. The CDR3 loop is CSVRQGSNYGYTF. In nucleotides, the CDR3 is TGCAGCGTTCGACAGGGATCGAACTATGGCTACACCTTC.

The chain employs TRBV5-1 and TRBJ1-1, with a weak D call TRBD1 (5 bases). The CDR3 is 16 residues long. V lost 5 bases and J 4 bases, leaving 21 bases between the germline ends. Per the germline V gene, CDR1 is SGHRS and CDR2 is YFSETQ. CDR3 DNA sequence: TGCGCCAGCAGAAGAGCGGGGGAGCCCTTGCTCACTGAAGCTTTCTTT. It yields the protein CASRRAGEPLLTEAFF.

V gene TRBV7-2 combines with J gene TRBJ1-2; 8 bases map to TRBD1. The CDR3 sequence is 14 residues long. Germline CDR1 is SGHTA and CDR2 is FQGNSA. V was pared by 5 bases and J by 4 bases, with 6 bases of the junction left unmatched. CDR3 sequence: CASSLTGDGYGYTF. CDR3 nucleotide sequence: TGTGCCAGCAGCCTGACAGGGGACGGCTATGGCTACACCTTC.

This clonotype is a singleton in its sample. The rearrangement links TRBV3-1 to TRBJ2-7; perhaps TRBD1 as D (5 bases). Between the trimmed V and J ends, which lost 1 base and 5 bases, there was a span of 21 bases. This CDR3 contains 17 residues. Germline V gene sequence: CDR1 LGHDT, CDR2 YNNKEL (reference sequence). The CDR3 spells CASSQGQFSGSLHEQYF. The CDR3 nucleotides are TGTGCCAGCAGCCAAGGACAGTTCTCGGGCAGTCTCCACGAGCAGTACTTC.

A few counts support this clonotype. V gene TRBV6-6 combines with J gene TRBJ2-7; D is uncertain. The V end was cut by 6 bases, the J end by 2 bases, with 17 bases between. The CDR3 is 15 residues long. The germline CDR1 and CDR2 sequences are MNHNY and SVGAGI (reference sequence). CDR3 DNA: TGTGCCAGCAGCCCCTCGGATTGGGGTACCTACGAGCAGTACTTC. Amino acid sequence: CASSPSDWGTYEQYF.

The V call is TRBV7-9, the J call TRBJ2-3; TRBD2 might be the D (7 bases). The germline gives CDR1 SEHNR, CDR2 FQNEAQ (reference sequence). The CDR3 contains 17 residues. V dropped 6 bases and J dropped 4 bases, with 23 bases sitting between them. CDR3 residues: CASSSPHSRGAADTQYF. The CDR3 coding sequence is TGTGCCAGCAGTTCCCCCCACAGCCGGGGGGCAGCAGATACGCAGTATTTT.

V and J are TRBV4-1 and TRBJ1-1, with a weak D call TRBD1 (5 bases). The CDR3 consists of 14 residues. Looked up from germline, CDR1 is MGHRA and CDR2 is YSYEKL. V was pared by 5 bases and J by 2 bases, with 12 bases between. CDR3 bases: TGCGCCAGCAGCGGGCGGACAAATAACACTGAAGCTTTCTTT. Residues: CASSGRTNNTEAFF.

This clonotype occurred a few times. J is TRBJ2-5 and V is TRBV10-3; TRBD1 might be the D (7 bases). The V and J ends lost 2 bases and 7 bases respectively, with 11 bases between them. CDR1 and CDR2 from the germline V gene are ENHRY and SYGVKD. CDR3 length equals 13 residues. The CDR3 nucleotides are TGTGCCATCAGTGAGGACAGGGAGGCGACCCAGTACTTC. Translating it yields CAISEDREATQYF.